This TCR beta chain was recorded in a study of T-cell memory formation after mild COVID-19. Only a few counts were recorded for this clonotype. Its antigen is not known. Study-wide points: Within pre-infection memory, some responding clones were found, suggesting cross-reactive memory joined.

TCRdb called the 5' RACE reads again in MiXCR, with one record for every CDR3 protein. This sample has about 210,000 distinct CDR3 sequences, with about 10% found just once. From germline, CDR1 is SGHTA and CDR2 FQGNSA. Between the trimmed V and J ends, which lost 3 bases and 3 bases, there was a span of 5 bases. This CDR3 is built from 12 residues. Sequenced input: PBMCs or a T cell subset sorted from them (not recorded which). This rearrangement joins TRBV7-2 to TRBJ1-2, with no clear D. This TCR derives from a man aged 18-30 years who had mild COVID-19 (a few samples of this study predate the infection). Cell type and time point are not known. The CDR3 reads CASSFQDYGYTF. Here the CDR3 DNA reads TGTGCCAGCAGCTTCCAGGACTATGGCTACACCTTC.